This is a list of T cell receptor beta chains from one sample in a study of blood T cell repertoires in COVID-19. Some clones are missing from TCRdb's copy, which holds only in-frame ones; the method was immunoSEQ multiplex PCR. Here the sample spans under 200,000 clones, about four fifths being singletons. Sequences were obtained from peripheral blood. The receptors were gathered from a woman older than 75 with acute or convalescent COVID-19. CDR3s include the opening cysteine and the closing phenylalanine or tryptophan. The D gene is left open where the match is weak. Only part of the rows carry a size: once, few, many, or a class if the clone is expanded.

>many|TRBD1|TRBJ2-7|TRBV2
TGTGCCAGCAGTGTCGACAGGGGGGCCTACGAGCAGTACTTC
CASSVDRGAYEQYF
>-|-|TRBJ2-7|TRBV7-3
TGTGCCAGCAGCCCGACAAGAGGACAGCCCTACGAGCAGTACTTC
CASSPTRGQPYEQYF
>-|-|TRBJ2-7|TRBV27
TGTGCCAGCAGTACTACGCGGGACAGTGCCTACGAGCAGTACTTC
CASSTTRDSAYEQYF
>few|-|TRBJ2-2|TRBV7-3
TGTGCCAGCAGCTTATTTGCAGGGTCGGACACCGGGGAGCTGTTTTTT
CASSLFAGSDTGELFF
>-|-|TRBJ1-2|TRBV7-6
TGTGCCAGCAGCTCGGAGGCGGGCTACACCTTC
CASSSEAGYTF
>once|TRBD2|TRBJ2-1|TRBV7-3
TGTGCCAGCAGCTTAACGAAACTAGCGGGAGGGCCTCGCTACAATGAGCAGTTCTTC
CASSLTKLAGGPRYNEQFF
>-|TRBD1|TRBJ1-2|TRBV27
TGTGCCAGCAGTTTATGGGGACAGGGGGGTTCAGGCTACACCTTC
CASSLWGQGGSGYTF
>-|-|TRBJ1-1|TRBV4-2
TGTGCCAGCAGCCAAGAAGAGCGACGGGGCACTGAAGCTTTCTTT
CASSQEERRGTEAFF
>-|-|TRBJ2-7|TRBV6-5
TGTGCCAGCAGTTCCCAACCCGACAGCTCCTACGAGCAGTACTTC
CASSSQPDSSYEQYF
>-|TRBD1|TRBJ1-5|TRBV6-6
TGTGCCAGCAGTAGACAGGGCCCTCTAGAGCCCCAGCATTTT
CASSRQGPLEPQHF
>-|-|TRBJ1-1|TRBV11-1
TGTGCCAGCAGCTTAGCTCAGCCGTCAGGGAACACTGAAGCTTTCTTT
CASSLAQPSGNTEAFF
>-|TRBD1|TRBJ1-2|TRBV5-1
TGCGCCAGCAGCCTGGGACAGAACTATGGCTACACCTTC
CASSLGQNYGYTF
>-|TRBD1|TRBJ1-2|TRBV28
TGTGTCAGCAGTTCCCCCGGGACAGCCTATGGCTACACCTTC
CVSSSPGTAYGYTF
>-|TRBD2|TRBJ2-5|TRBV19
TGTGCCAGTAGAGAGACTAGCGGGATCCCTGAGACCCAGTACTTC
CASRETSGIPETQYF
>-|-|TRBJ1-5|TRBV3-1/TRBV3-2
TGTGCCAGCAGCCAAGAACCAGGGCTTAGCAATCAGCCCCAGCATTTT
CASSQEPGLSNQPQHF
>-|-|TRBJ2-2|TRBV5-1
TGCGCCAGCAGCTTGGTGGGAGGTGGAACCGGGGAGCTGTTTTTT
CASSLVGGGTGELFF
>-|-|TRBJ1-1|TRBV9
TGTGCCAGCAGCTCAAAGGCAGGGTCCACTGAAGCTTTCTTT
CASSSKAGSTEAFF
>-|-|TRBJ2-7|TRBV27
TGTGCCAGCAGTTTCCTGGGGGGCGAGCAGTACTTC
CASSFLGGEQYF
>-|-|TRBJ1-6|TRBV7-2
TGTGCCAGCAGCTCGGTGGGGGGTGGAAATTCACCCCTCCACTTT
CASSSVGGGNSPLHF
>-|TRBD1|TRBJ1-2|TRBV4-1
TGCGCCAGCAGCCCCACGGACAGGGGAGATGGCTACACCTTC
CASSPTDRGDGYTF
>-|TRBD1|TRBJ2-5|TRBV19
TGTGCCAGTAGTATACCCTTTGGCAGGGGGCCCCAAGAGACCCAGTACTTC
CASSIPFGRGPQETQYF
>-|TRBD2|TRBJ2-3|TRBV9
TGTGCCAGCAGCGTCCTAGCGGGAGTGGCAGATACGCAGTATTTT
CASSVLAGVADTQYF
>-|-|TRBJ2-2|TRBV3-1/TRBV3-2
TGTGCCAGCAGCCAAGCTGACAGGTACACCGGGGAGCTGTTTTTT
CASSQADRYTGELFF
>-|TRBD1|TRBJ2-7|TRBV7-9
TGTGCCAGCAGCCAGCCGGGACAGGGGGCCTACGAGCAGTACTTC
CASSQPGQGAYEQYF
>-|-|TRBJ2-2|TRBV9
TGTGCCAGCAGCGAGAAACTAGCCGCCGGGGAGCTGTTTTTT
CASSEKLAAGELFF
>-|TRBD1|TRBJ1-1|TRBV6-5
TGTGCCAGCAGTACCCGGGACAGATCAAACACTGAAGCTTTCTTT
CASSTRDRSNTEAFF
>few|TRBD1|TRBJ2-3|TRBV24-1
TGTGCCACCGGTGGACAGGGCACAGATACGCAGTATTTT
CATGGQGTDTQYF
>-|TRBD2|TRBJ2-5|TRBV7-3
TGTGCCAGCAGCTTTTTAGCGGGAGCAGGGGAGACCCAGTACTTC
CASSFLAGAGETQYF
>-|-|TRBJ2-5|TRBV9
TGTGCCAGCAGCGTAGTTCAGGAAGAGACCCAGTACTTC
CASSVVQEETQYF
>-|-|TRBJ2-5|TRBV7-2
TGTGCCAGCAGCAAGTATGGCGGGGATGAGACCCAGTACTTC
CASSKYGGDETQYF
>-|TRBD1|TRBJ1-6|TRBV19
TGTGCCAGTAGTGCCGGGACAGGGGTCTATAATTCACCCCTCCACTTT
CASSAGTGVYNSPLHF
>-|TRBD1|TRBJ1-2|TRBV3-1/TRBV3-2
TGTGCCAGCAGCTTTCGTGGGGACAGGGGGCACTATGGCTACACCTTC
CASSFRGDRGHYGYTF
>-|-|TRBJ2-1|TRBV29-1
TGCAGCGTTGTGGCGGTCAGATACAATGAGCAGTTCTTC
CSVVAVRYNEQFF
>-|-|TRBJ1-2|TRBV20-1
TGCAGTGCTACTGACAACCTACTAAAAAACTATGGCTACACCTTC
CSATDNLLKNYGYTF
>-|TRBD2|TRBJ2-7|TRBV7-9
TGTGCCAGCAGCCAGCTAGCGGGGGGCCGCTACGAGCAGTACTTC
CASSQLAGGRYEQYF
>-|-|TRBJ2-5|TRBV7-3
TGTGCCAGCAGCTTAGGACTACAAGAGACCCAGTACTTC
CASSLGLQETQYF
>many|TRBD1|TRBJ1-1|TRBV5-1
TGCGCCAGCAGCTTGGGGGACAGGGGGCTGACTGAAGCTTTCTTT
CASSLGDRGLTEAFF
>few|-|TRBJ1-3|TRBV30
TGTGCCTGGGCCTCGGGGGGAGGAAACACCATATATTTT
CAWASGGGNTIYF
>-|-|TRBJ1-2|TRBV6-5
TGTGCCAGCAGTTACTCGATCTGGGCCCATAACTATGGCTACACCTTC
CASSYSIWAHNYGYTF
>few|-|TRBJ1-6|TRBV2
TGTGCCAGCAGGGCGGTCCAGCGGGTGGATTCACCCCTCCACTTT
CASRAVQRVDSPLHF
>-|-|TRBJ2-7|TRBV29-1
TGCAGCGTTGGTGCAGGGTCCTACGAGCAGTACTTC
CSVGAGSYEQYF
>-|TRBD1|TRBJ2-1|TRBV6-6
TGTGCCAGCAGTTACTTCCAGGGGGCTGAGCAGTTCTTC
CASSYFQGAEQFF
>once|TRBD2|TRBJ2-2|TRBV19
TGTGCCAGTAGGCTGGGACTAGCGGGAGTGGGCACCGGGGAGCTGTTTTTT
CASRLGLAGVGTGELFF
>-|TRBD1|TRBJ1-1|TRBV6-6
TGTGCCAGCAGTCCCGGGACAGGGCTAGACACTGAAGCTTTCTTT
CASSPGTGLDTEAFF
>-|TRBD2|TRBJ2-2|TRBV7-8
TGTGCCAGCAGCCCGGGGACTAGCGGGGGGGTTTTCGGGGAGCTGTTTTTT
CASSPGTSGGVFGELFF
>-|-|TRBJ1-2|TRBV30
TGTGCCTGGACTCCTGGGGGGGCCCCATCTTTCTATGGCTACACCTTC
CAWTPGGAPSFYGYTF
>-|TRBD1|TRBJ1-1|TRBV5-1
TGCGCCAGCCGTCGGGAGACAGGGGGCGAGGACACTGAAGCTTTCTTT
CASRRETGGEDTEAFF
>-|-|TRBJ1-1|TRBV5-1
TGCGCCAGCAGCTTCGGACATTCCCTGGACACTGAAGCTTTCTTT
CASSFGHSLDTEAFF
>many|TRBD2|TRBJ2-7|TRBV5-8
TGTGCCCTAGCACGTGGGGAGGGATACGAGCAGTACTTC
CALARGEGYEQYF
>once|-|TRBJ2-3|TRBV6-5
TGTGCCACCCGGCACACTCTAGGCACAGATACGCAGTATTTT
CATRHTLGTDTQYF
>few|-|TRBJ1-3|TRBV19
TGTGCCAGTAGTAAACAGGGCATCTACTCTGGAAACACCATATATTTT
CASSKQGIYSGNTIYF
>-|-|TRBJ1-1|TRBV19
TGTGCCAGCATCAGGAACACTGAAGCTTTCTTT
CASIRNTEAFF
>-|TRBD1|TRBJ2-4|TRBV7-2
TGTGCCAGCAGCTTAGACAGGGGGCGAATAAACATTCAGTACTTC
CASSLDRGRINIQYF
>-|TRBD1|TRBJ1-5|TRBV4-1
TGCGCCAGCAGCCACACGGGACAGGACAATCAGCCCCAGCATTTT
CASSHTGQDNQPQHF